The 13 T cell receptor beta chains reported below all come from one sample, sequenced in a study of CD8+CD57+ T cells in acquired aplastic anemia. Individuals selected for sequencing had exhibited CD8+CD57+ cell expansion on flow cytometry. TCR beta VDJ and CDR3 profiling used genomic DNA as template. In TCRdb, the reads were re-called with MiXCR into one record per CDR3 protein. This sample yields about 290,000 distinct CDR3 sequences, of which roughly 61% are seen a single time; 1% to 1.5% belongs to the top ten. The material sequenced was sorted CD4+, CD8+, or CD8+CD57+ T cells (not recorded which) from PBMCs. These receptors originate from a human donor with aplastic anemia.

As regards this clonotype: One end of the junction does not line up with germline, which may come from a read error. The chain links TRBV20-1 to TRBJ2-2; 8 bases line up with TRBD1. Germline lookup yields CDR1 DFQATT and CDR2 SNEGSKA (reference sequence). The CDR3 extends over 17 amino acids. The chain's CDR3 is CGAKCHKGRGLHRGAVF. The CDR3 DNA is TGCGGTGCTAAGTGCCATAAAGGCAGGGGGCTGCACCGGGGAGCTGTTTTT.

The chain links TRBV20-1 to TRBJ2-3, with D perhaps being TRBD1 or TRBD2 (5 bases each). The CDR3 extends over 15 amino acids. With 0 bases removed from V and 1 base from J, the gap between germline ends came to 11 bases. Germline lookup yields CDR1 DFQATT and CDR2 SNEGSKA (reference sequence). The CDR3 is CSARDLRGRTDTQYF. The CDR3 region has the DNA TGCAGTGCTAGAGATCTGAGGGGACGCACAGATACGCAGTATTTT.

The CDR3 loop reads CASSLWAPEGSPLHF. DNA of the CDR3: TGTGCCAGTTCCCTCTGGGCCCCTGAGGGATCACCCCTCCACTTT. V and J are TRBV19 and TRBJ1-6; D remains unclear. The CDR3 is 15 residues long. Germline V lookup: CDR1 LNHDA, CDR2 SQIVND (reference sequence). V lost 8 bases, J lost 10 bases, and 21 bases lay in between.

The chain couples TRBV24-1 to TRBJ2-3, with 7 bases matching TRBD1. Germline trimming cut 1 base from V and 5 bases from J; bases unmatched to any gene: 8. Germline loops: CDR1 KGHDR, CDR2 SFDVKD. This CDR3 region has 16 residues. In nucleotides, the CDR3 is TGTGCCACCAGTGATTTTGCCCTCCAGGGGGTAGATACGCAGTATTTT. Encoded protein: CATSDFALQGVDTQYF.

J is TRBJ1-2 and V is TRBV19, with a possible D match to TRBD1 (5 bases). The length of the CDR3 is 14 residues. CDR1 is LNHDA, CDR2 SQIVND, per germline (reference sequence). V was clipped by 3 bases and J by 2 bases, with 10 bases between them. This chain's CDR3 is CASSIGASNYGYTF. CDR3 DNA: TGTGCCAGTAGTATCGGGGCTTCCAACTATGGCTACACCTTC.

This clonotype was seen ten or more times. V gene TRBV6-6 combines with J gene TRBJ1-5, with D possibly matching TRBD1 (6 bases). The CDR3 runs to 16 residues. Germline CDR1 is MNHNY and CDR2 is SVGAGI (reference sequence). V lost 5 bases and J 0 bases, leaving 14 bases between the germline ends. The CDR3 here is CASSHKYRVSNQPQHF. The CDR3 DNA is TGTGCCAGCAGTCACAAATACAGGGTTAGCAATCAGCCCCAGCATTTT.

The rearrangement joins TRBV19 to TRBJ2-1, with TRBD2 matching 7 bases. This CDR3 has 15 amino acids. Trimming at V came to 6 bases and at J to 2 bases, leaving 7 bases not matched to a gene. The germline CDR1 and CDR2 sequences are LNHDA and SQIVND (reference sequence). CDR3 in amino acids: CASSAREATYNEQFF. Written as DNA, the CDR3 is TGTGCCAGTAGCGCCCGGGAGGCAACCTACAATGAGCAGTTCTTC.

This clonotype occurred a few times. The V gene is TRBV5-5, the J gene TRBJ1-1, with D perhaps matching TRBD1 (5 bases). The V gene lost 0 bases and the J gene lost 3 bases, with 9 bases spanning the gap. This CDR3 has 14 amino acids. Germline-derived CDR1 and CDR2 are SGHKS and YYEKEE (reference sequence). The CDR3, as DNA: TGTGCCAGCAGCTTGGGTGGGGCGCACACTGAAGCTTTCTTT. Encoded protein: CASSLGGAHTEAFF.

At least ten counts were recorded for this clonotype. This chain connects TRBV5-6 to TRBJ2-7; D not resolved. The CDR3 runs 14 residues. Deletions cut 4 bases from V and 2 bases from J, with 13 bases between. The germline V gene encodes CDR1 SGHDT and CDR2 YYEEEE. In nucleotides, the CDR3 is TGTGCCAGCAGCCCGATAGGCCGGCCCTACGAGCAGTACTTC. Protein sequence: CASSPIGRPYEQYF.

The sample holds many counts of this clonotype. CDR3 amino acids: CASSIGEVGTEAFF. The CDR3 nucleotides are TGTGCCAGTAGTATAGGGGAGGTTGGTACTGAAGCTTTCTTT. The chain combines TRBV19 with TRBJ1-1; D gene unclear. CDR3 length: 14 residues. Germline V gene data show CDR1 as LNHDA and CDR2 as SQIVND (reference sequence). Deletions cut 1 base from V and 5 bases from J, with 11 bases between.

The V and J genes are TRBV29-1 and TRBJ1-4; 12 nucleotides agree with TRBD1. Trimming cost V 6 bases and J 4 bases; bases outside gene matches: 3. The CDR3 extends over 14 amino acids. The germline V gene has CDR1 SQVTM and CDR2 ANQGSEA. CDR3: CSVGQGAGNEKLFF. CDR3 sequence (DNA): TGCAGCGTGGGACAGGGGGCAGGTAATGAAAAACTGTTTTTT.

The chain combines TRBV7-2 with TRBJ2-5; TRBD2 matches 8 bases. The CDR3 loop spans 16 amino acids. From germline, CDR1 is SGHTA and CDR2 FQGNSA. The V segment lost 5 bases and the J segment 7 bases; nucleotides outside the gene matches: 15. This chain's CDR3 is CASSAHSGTSGGTQYF. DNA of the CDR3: TGTGCCAGCAGCGCTCACTCCGGGACTAGTGGAGGGACCCAGTACTTC.

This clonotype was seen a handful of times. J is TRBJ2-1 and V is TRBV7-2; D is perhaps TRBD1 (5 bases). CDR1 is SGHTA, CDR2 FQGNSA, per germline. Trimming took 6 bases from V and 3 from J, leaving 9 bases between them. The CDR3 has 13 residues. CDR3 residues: CASSLDSYNEQFF. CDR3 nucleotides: TGTGCCAGCAGTCTCGACAGCTACAATGAGCAGTTCTTC.